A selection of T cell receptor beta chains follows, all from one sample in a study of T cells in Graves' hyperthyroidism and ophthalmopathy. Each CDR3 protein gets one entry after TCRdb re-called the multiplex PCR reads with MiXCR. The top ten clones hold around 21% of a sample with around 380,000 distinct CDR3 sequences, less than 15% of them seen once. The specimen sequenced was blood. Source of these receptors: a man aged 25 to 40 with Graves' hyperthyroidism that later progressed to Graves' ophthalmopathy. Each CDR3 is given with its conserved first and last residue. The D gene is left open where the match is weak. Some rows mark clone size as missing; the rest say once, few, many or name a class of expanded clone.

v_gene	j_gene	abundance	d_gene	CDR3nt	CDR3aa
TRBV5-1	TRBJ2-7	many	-	TGCGCCAGCAGCTTGGTTGGCAGGATCTACGAGCAGTACTTC	CASSLVGRIYEQYF
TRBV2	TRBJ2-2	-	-	TGTGCCAGCAGTGCACGGGCGAGCGGGGAGCTGTTTTTT	CASSARASGELFF
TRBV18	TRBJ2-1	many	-	TGTGCCAGCTCACCTTCTAGCGCGTATAACAATGAGCAGTTCTTC	CASSPSSAYNNEQFF
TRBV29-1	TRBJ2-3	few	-	TGCAGCGTCGAAGGAGTCAGAGATACGCAGTATTTT	CSVEGVRDTQYF
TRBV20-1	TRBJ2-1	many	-	TGCAGTGCTAGCGCAGGGGTGGATGAGCAGTTCTTC	CSASAGVDEQFF
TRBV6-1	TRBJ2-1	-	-	TGTGCCAGCACCCCCAGCTGGGGGGACTCCTACAATGAGCAGTTCTTC	CASTPSWGDSYNEQFF
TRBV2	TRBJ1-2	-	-	TGTGCCAGCAGAGTATCCGGGGAAAAAGGAGGCTACACCTTC	CASRVSGEKGGYTF
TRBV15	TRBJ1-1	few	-	TGTGCCACCACCCGATCCCTGGGGAACACTGAAGCTTTCTTT	CATTRSLGNTEAFF
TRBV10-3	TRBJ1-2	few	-	TGTGCCATCAGGTTGACAGTGGAAAGACCTGTCTACACCTTC	CAIRLTVERPVYTF
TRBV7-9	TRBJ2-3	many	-	TGTGCCACATTAACCCCCGGTGGGGGGGCTCTCACAGATACGCAGTATTTT	CATLTPGGGALTDTQYF
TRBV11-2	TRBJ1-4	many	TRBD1	TGTGCCAGCAGACCCAGACAGGGGCTGAATGAAAAACTGTTTTTT	CASRPRQGLNEKLFF
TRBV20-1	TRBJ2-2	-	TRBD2	TGCAGTGCTAACCGGGGGGGCGGGAACACCGGGGAGCTGTTTTTT	CSANRGGGNTGELFF
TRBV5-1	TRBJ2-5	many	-	TGCGCCAGCAGCTTGTATTATGGGGCAGGCCAAGAGACCCAGTACTTC	CASSLYYGAGQETQYF
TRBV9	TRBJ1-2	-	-	TGTGCCAGCAGCGTAGTGGCCGGGGGGGAGTACTATGGCTACACCTTC	CASSVVAGGEYYGYTF
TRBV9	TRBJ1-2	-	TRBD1	TGTGCCAGCAGCGTAGAAGGGGGCGCAGGCTATGGCTACACCTTC	CASSVEGGAGYGYTF
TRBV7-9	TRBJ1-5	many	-	TGTGCCAGCAGCGCAAGCAATCAGCCCCAGCATTTT	CASSASNQPQHF
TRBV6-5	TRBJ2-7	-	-	TGTGCCAGCAGTTACTCACAGGCGGGCTCCTACGAGCAGTACTTC	CASSYSQAGSYEQYF
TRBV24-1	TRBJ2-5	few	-	TGTGCCACCAGTGATTGGGTCGGACAGAGGGAGACCCAGTACTTC	CATSDWVGQRETQYF
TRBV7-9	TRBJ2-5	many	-	TGTGCCAGCACCTCTGGGGACGTCCGCCAAGAGACCCAGTACTTC	CASTSGDVRQETQYF
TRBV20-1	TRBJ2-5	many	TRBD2	TGCAGTGCTAGTGCTAAGGAGACTAGCGGGGGGGCCCAGTACGGGACCCAGTACTTC	CSASAKETSGGAQYGTQYF
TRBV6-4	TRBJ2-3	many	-	TGTGCCAGCAGTGACTCGGCTAGGGATACGCAGTATTTT	CASSDSARDTQYF
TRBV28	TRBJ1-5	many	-	TGTGCCAGCACTGCCGCGGGGGGCAATCAGCCCCAGCATTTT	CASTAAGGNQPQHF
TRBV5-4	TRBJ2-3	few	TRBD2	TGTGCCAGCAGCCGGACCCTAGCGGGGGGAATCACAGATACGCAGTATTTT	CASSRTLAGGITDTQYF
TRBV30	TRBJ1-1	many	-	TGTGCCTGGAGTTTACAGGGTAACACTGAAGCTTTCTTT	CAWSLQGNTEAFF
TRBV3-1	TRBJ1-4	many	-	TGTGCCAGCAGCCAAGAGGGACCGAATGAAAAACTGTTTTTT	CASSQEGPNEKLFF
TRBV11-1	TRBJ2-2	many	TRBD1	TGTGCCAGCAGCCCACGACAGGGGGCGGTCGGGGAGCTGTTTTTT	CASSPRQGAVGELFF
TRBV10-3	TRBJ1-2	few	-	TGTGCCATCACCCGTGGACAGAACAACTATGGCTACACCTTC	CAITRGQNNYGYTF
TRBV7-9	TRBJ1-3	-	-	TGTGCCGCCCAGGAAGGTTCTGGAAACACCATATATTTT	CAAQEGSGNTIYF
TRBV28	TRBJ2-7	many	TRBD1	TGTGCCAGCAGATCCGACAGGGTAAGCTCCTACGAGCAGTACTTC	CASRSDRVSSYEQYF
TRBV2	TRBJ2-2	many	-	TGTGCCAGCAGGGTAGGACTCGCCGGGGAGCTGTTTTTT	CASRVGLAGELFF
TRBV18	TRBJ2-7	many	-	TGTGCCAGCTCACCACCCGGCGGCTACGAGCAGTACTTC	CASSPPGGYEQYF
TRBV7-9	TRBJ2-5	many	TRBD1	TGTGCCAGCAGCCAGACAGGGAACCAGTACTTC	CASSQTGNQYF
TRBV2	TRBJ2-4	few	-	TGTGCCAGCAGTGATCGTAGCGTCGGCATTCAGTACTTC	CASSDRSVGIQYF
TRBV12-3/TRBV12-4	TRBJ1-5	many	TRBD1	TGTGCCAGCAGAACACAGACAGGGCAGCCCCAGCATTTT	CASRTQTGQPQHF
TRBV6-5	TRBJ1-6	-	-	TGTGCCAGCAGTTACCTCCGGGGCCGGAGCTCCTATAATTCACCCCTCCACTTT	CASSYLRGRSSYNSPLHF
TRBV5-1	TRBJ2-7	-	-	TGTGCCAGCAGCGCCCAGAGCGGGCCCACCTACGAGCAGTACTTC	CASSAQSGPTYEQYF
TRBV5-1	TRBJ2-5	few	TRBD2	TGCGCCAGCAGCTTGTCGGGGGGAGACCAAGAGACCCAGTACTTC	CASSLSGGDQETQYF
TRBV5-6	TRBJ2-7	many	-	TGTGCCAGCAGCCTGAACAGGGACCCCTACGAGCAGTACTTC	CASSLNRDPYEQYF
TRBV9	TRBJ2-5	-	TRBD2	TGTGCCAGCAGCCCTCGGCCGAATAGCGGGGGGGCGGAGACCCAGTACTTC	CASSPRPNSGGAETQYF
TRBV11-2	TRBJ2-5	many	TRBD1	TGTGCCAGCAGCCAAAACCGGGACAGAGGACAGTACTTC	CASSQNRDRGQYF
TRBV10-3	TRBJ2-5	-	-	TGTGCCATCATTGACGCGACTGACTCAGAGACCCAGTACTTC	CAIIDATDSETQYF
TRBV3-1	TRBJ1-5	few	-	TGTGCCAGCAGCCAAGATGTGGGAAACGATCAGCCCCAGCATTTT	CASSQDVGNDQPQHF
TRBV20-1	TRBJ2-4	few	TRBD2	TGCAGTGCTAAGGCTCTAGCGGGGGGGCAATTTCAGTACTTC	CSAKALAGGQFQYF
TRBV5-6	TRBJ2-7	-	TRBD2	TGTGCCAGCAGCTTGGAGCGGACTAGCGTTGGCGAGCAGTACTTC	CASSLERTSVGEQYF
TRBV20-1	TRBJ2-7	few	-	TGCAGTGCTAGTAAGAGGGCCTCCTACGAGCAGTACTTC	CSASKRASYEQYF
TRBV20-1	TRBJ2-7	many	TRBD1	TGCAGTGCTACCCCGGGACAGGGGATTTCCTACGAGCAGTACTTC	CSATPGQGISYEQYF
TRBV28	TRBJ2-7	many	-	TGTGCCAGCAGTACCTCCTCTAGGTTATACGAGCAGTACTTC	CASSTSSRLYEQYF
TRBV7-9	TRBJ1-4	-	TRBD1	TGTGCCAGCAGCCCTGTGAGGGGGCGGGGGGAAAAACTGTTTTTT	CASSPVRGRGEKLFF
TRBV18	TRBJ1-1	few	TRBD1	TGTGCCAGCTCACCACCTAGCCAGGGGGCTTTGACTGAAGCTTTCTTT	CASSPPSQGALTEAFF
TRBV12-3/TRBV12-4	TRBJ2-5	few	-	TGTGCCAGCAGCTGGGCGGGGAGCCAAGAGACCCAGTACTTC	CASSWAGSQETQYF
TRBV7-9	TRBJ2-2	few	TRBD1	TGTGCCAGCAGCTCCTACAGGGGGCCGGCCGGGGAGCTGTTTTTT	CASSSYRGPAGELFF
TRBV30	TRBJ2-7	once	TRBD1	TGTGCCTGGAGCGTACAGGGGGCTAAGTCCTACGAGCAGTACTTC	CAWSVQGAKSYEQYF
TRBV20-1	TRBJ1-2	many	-	TGCAGTGCTAGAGGGCAGGTACACTATGGCTACACCTTC	CSARGQVHYGYTF
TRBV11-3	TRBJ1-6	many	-	TGTGCCAGCAGCTTGGGACCCTTGAGCTCCTATAATTCACCCCTCCACTTT	CASSLGPLSSYNSPLHF
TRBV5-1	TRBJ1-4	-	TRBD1	TGCGCCAGCAGCTTGGGACAGGGCCGGGGTGAAAAACTGTTTTTT	CASSLGQGRGEKLFF